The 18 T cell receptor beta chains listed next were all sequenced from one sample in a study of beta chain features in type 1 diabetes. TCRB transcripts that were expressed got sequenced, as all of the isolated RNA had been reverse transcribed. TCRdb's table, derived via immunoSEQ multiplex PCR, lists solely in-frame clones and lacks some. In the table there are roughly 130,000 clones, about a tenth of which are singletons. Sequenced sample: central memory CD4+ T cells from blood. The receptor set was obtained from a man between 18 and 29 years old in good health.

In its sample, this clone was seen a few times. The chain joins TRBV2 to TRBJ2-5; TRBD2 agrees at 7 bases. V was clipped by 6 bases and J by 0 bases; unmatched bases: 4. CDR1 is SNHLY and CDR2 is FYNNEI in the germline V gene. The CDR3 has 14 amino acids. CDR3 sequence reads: CASRGAGYQETQYF. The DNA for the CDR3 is TGTGCCAGCAGGGGAGCGGGGTACCAAGAGACCCAGTACTTC.

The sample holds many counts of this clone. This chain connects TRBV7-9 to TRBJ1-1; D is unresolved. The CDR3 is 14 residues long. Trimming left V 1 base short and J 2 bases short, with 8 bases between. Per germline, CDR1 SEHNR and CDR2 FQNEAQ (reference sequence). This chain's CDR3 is CASSLGFSNTEAFF. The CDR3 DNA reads TGTGCCAGCAGCTTAGGTTTTAGCAACACTGAAGCTTTCTTT.

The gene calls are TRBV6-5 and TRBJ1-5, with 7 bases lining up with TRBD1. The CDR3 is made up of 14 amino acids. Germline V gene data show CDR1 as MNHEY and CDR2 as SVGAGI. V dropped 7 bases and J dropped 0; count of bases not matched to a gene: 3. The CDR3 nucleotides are TGTGCCAGCAAGGGGGCGCGTAGCAATCAGCCCCAGCATTTT. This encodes CASKGARSNQPQHF.

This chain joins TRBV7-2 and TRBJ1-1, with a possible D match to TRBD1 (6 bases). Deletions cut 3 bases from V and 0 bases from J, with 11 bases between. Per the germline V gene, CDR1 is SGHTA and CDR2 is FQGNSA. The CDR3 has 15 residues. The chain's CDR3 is CASSFRRDMNTEAFF. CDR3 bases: TGTGCCAGCAGCTTTAGACGGGACATGAACACTGAAGCTTTCTTT. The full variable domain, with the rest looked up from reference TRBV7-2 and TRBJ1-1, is GAGVSQSPSNKVTEKGKDVELRCDPISGHTALYWYRQSLGQGLEFLIYFQGNSAPDKSGLPSDRFSAERTGGSVSTLTIQRTQQEDSAVYLCASSFRRDMNTEAFFGQGTRLTVV.

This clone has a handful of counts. CDR3 bases: TGTGCCAGCAGCTTAACGGGATTCCTCGGGTACGAGCAGTACTTC. This encodes CASSLTGFLGYEQYF. The chain combines TRBV11-2 with TRBJ2-7, with TRBD2 as a possible D gene (5 bases). Trimming removed 2 bases at V and 4 bases at J, with 15 bases between. The CDR3 loop spans 15 amino acids. Germline assignment: CDR1 SGHAT and CDR2 FQNNGV.

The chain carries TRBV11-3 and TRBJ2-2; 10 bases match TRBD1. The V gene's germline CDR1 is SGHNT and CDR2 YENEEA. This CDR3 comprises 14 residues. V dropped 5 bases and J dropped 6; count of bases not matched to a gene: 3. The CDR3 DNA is TGTGCCAGCAGCACGGGACAGGGGTCCGGGGAGCTGTTTTTT. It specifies CASSTGQGSGELFF.

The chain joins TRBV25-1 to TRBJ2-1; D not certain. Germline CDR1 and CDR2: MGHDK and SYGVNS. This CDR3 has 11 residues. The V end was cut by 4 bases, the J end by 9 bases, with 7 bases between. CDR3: CASSAAIEQFF. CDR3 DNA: TGTGCCAGCAGTGCCGCTATTGAGCAGTTCTTC.

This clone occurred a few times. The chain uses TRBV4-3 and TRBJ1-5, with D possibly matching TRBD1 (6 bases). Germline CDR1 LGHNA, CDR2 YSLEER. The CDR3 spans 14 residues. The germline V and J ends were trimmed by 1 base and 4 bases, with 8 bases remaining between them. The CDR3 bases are TGCGCCAGCAGCCAAGGGGGGCTGAATCAGCCCCAGCATTTT. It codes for CASSQGGLNQPQHF.

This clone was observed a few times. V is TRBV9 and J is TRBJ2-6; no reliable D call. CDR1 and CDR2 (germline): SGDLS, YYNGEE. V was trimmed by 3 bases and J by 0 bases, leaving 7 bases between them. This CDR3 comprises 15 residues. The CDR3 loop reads CASSASLSGANVLTF. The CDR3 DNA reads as TGTGCCAGCAGCGCCTCTCTCTCTGGGGCCAACGTCCTGACTTTC.

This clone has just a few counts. The CDR3 DNA follows: TGTGCCAGCAGCCAATTCCCCCGACAGGGCGGTCAGCCCCAGCATTTT. It codes for CASSQFPRQGGQPQHF. The chain joins TRBV16 to TRBJ1-5; TRBD1 matches 7 bases. This CDR3 spans 16 amino acids. Per the germline V gene, CDR1 is KGHSY and CDR2 is FQNENV. Germline trimming cut 1 base from V and 6 bases from J; bases unmatched to any gene: 9.

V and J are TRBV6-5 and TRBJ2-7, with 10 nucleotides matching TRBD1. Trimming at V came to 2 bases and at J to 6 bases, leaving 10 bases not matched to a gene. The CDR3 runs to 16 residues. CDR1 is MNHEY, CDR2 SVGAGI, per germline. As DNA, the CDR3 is TGTGCCAGCAGTTACCATCATGGGGACAGGGGAGGCGAGCAGTACTTC. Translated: CASSYHHGDRGGEQYF.

CDR3: CASIESRDSSYEQYF. The CDR3, as DNA: TGTGCCAGCATTGAGTCCCGGGACAGTTCCTACGAGCAGTACTTC. The rearrangement joins TRBV28 to TRBJ2-7; TRBD1 matches at 7 bases. The trim removed 7 bases at V and 1 base at J, leaving 10 bases unmatched. Germline loops: CDR1 MDHEN, CDR2 SYDVKM. The CDR3 sequence is 15 residues long.

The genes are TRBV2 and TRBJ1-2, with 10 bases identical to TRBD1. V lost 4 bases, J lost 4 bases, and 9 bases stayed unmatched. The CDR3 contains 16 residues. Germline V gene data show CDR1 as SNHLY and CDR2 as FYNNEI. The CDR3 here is CASSARRQGAGYGYTF. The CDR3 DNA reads TGTGCCAGCAGTGCACGGAGACAGGGGGCCGGCTATGGCTACACCTTC.

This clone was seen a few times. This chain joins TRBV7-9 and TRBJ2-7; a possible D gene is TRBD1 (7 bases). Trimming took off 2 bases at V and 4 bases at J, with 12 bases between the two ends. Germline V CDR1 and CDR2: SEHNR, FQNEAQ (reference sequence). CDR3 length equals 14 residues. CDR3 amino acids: CASSLIQGRYEQYF. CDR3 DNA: TGTGCCAGCAGCTTAATACAGGGGAGGTACGAGCAGTACTTC.

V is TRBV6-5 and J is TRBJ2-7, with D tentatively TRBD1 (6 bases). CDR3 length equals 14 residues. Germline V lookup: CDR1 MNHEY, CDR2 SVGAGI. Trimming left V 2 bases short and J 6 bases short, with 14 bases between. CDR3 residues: CASSYGQGRGEQYF. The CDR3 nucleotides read TGTGCCAGCAGTTACGGGCAGGGGCGTGGCGAGCAGTACTTC.

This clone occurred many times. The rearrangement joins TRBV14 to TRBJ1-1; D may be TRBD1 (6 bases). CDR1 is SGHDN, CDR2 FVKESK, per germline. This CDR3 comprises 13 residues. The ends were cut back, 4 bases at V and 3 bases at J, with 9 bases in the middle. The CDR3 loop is CASSRNRDTEAFF. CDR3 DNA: TGTGCCAGCAGCCGAAACAGGGACACTGAAGCTTTCTTT.

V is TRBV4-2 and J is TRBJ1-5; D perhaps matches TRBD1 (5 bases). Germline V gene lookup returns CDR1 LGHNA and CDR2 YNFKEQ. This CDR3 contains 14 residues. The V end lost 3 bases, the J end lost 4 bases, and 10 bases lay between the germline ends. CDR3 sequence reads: CASSHGGGNQPQHF. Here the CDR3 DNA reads TGTGCCAGCAGCCACGGGGGGGGTAATCAGCCCCAGCATTTT.

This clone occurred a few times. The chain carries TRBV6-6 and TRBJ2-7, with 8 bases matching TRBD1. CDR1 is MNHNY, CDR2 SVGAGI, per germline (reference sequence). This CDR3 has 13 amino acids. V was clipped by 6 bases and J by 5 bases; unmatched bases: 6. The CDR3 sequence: CASSPDRDDEQYF. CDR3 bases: TGTGCCAGCAGCCCGGACAGGGACGACGAGCAGTACTTC.